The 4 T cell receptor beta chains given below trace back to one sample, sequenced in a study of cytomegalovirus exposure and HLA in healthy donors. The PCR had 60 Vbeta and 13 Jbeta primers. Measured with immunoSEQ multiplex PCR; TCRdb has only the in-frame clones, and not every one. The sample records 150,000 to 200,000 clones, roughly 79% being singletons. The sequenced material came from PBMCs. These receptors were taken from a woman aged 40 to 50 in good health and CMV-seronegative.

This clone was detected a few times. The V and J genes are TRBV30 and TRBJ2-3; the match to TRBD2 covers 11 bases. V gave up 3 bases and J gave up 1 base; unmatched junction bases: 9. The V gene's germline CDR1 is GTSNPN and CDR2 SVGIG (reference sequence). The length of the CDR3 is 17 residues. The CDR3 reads CAWSPPPGLAGTDTQYF. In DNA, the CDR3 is TGTGCCTGGAGCCCCCCTCCGGGACTAGCGGGCACAGATACGCAGTATTTT.

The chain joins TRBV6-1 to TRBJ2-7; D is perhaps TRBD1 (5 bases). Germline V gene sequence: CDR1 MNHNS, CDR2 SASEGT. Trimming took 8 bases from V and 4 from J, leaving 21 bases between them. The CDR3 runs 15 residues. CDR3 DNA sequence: TGTGCCAGCCTTACCTCCGGACAAAGAGGTTACGAGCAGTACTTC. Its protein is CASLTSGQRGYEQYF.

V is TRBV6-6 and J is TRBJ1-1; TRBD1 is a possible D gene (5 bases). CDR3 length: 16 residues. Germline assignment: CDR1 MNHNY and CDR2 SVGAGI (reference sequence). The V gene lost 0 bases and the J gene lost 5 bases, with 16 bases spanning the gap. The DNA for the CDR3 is TGTGCCAGCAGTTACTCCTTCACTCAGGGTAGGACTGAAGCTTTCTTT. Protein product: CASSYSFTQGRTEAFF.

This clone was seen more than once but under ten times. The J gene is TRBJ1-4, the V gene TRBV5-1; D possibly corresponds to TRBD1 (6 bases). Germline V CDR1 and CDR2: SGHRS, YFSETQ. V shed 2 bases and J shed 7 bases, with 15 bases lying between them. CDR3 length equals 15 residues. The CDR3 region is CASSFLQGFGEKLFF. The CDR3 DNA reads TGCGCCAGCAGCTTCTTACAGGGTTTTGGTGAAAAACTGTTTTTT.